Listed below are T cell receptor beta chains from one sample, sequenced in a study of blood T cell repertoires in COVID-19. Sequencing was performed with immunoSEQ multiplex PCR; in TCRdb, only in-frame clones are kept and a portion is missing. This table holds 200,000 to 300,000 clones, 75% to 90% found once. Sequenced material: peripheral blood. All receptors come from a man between 40 and 49 years old with acute or convalescent COVID-19. Both conserved end residues are part of each CDR3. A D gene is named only where the DNA matches it firmly. Clone size, where shown, is once, few, many, or a class for clones that have expanded.

d_gene	j_gene	v_gene	abundance	len	CDR3nt	CDR3aa
.	TRBJ2-5	TRBV16	.	13	TGTGCCAGCAGCCAATATCTCCAAGAGACCCAGTACTTC	CASSQYLQETQYF
.	TRBJ2-7	TRBV19	.	14	TGTGCCAGTAGTATTTCAGGGCCCACCTACGAGCAGTACTTC	CASSISGPTYEQYF
TRBD2	TRBJ2-3	TRBV9	few	15	TGTGCCAGCAGCGTGACTAGCGGGTCTGCAGATACGCAGTATTTT	CASSVTSGSADTQYF
.	TRBJ2-7	TRBV5-4	.	14	TGTGCCAGCAGCTTGTCGGGAACCTCCTACGAGCAGTACTTC	CASSLSGTSYEQYF
.	TRBJ1-1	TRBV5-4	.	14	TGTGCCAGCAGCTTTTACCTGAGTCGGGGAAAAGCTTTCTTT	CASSFYLSRGKAFF
TRBD1	TRBJ1-3	TRBV19	.	16	TGTGCCAGTAGTATAACCCGGACAGGGGCTGGAAACACCATATATTTT	CASSITRTGAGNTIYF
TRBD1	TRBJ1-2	TRBV5-4	.	15	TGTGCCAGCATGTCAGGGGGAGGAGGGACCTATGGCTACACCTTC	CASMSGGGGTYGYTF
.	TRBJ2-7	TRBV30	.	14	TGTGCCTGGAGTCCAGACAGGATCGCCAACGAGCAGTACTTC	CAWSPDRIANEQYF
.	TRBJ2-5	TRBV7-6	.	15	TGTGCCAGCAGCTTAGCGGGGATGCGGGAAGAGACCCAGTACTTC	CASSLAGMREETQYF
.	TRBJ1-3	TRBV28	.	14	TGTGCCAGCAGTCTCCTTAGCTCTGGAAACACCATATATTTT	CASSLLSSGNTIYF
.	TRBJ1-3	TRBV7-3	.	15	TGTGCCAGCAGCTTAAGCGCAGGGACTGGAAACACCATATATTTT	CASSLSAGTGNTIYF